This record covers a single T cell receptor (beta chain). Its antigen is unknown. Trimming took 4 bases from V and 6 from J, leaving 16 bases between them. CDR1 is MNHEY, CDR2 SVGAGI, per germline. CDR3 length: 14 residues. The data stem from a study of T cell responses to AZD1222 COVID-19 vaccine. Study-wide results and caveats: Across the whole spike, CD4 TCRs peaked at regions 160-218 and 743-854. Epitopes outside B.1.351 and B.1.1.7 mutated regions reportedly drew nearly half of spike TCRs.

Profiling relied on immunoSEQ multiplex PCR, and the TCRdb table lists in-frame clones only, not all of them. Of around 84,000 clones in the sample, 85% to 90% are singletons; the top ten hold around 29%. The V gene is TRBV6-5, the J gene TRBJ2-7; tentatively, D is TRBD1 (6 bases). The receptor's source is an adult in good health. This specimen was peripheral blood, taken on day 0 of AZD1222 vaccination. The CDR3, as DNA: TGTGCCAGCAGTTCCCACACAGGGTCGGCCGAGCAGTACTTC. As protein: CASSSHTGSAEQYF.